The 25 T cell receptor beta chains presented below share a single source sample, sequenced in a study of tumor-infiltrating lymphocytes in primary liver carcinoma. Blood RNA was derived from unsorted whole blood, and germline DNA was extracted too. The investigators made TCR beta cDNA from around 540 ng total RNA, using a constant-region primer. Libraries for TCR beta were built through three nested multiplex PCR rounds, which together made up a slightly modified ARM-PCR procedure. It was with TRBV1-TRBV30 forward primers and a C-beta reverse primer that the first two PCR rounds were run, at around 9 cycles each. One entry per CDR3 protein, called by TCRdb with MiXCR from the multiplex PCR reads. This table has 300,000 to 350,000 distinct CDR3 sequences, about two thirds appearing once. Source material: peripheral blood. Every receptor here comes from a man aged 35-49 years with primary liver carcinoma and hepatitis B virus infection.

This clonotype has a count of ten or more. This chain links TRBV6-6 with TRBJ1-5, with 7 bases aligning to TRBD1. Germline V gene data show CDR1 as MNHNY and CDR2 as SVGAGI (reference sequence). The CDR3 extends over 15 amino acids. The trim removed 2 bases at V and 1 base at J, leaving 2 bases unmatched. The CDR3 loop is CASSYEGASNQPQHF. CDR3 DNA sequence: TGTGCCAGCAGTTACGAGGGGGCGAGCAATCAGCCCCAGCATTTT.

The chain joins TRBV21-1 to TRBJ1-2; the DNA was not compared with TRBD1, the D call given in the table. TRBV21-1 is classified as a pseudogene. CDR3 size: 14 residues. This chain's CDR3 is CASGKGQGNGGYTF. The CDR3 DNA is TGTGCCAGCGGCAAAGGGCAGGGGAACGGTGGCTACACCTTC.

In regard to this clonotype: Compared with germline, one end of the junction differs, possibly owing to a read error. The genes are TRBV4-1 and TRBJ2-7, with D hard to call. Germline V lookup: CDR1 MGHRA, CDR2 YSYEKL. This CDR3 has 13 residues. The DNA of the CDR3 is TGCGCCAGCAACCCGGGCCGTTGTTACGAGCATTACTTC. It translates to CASNPGRCYEHYF.

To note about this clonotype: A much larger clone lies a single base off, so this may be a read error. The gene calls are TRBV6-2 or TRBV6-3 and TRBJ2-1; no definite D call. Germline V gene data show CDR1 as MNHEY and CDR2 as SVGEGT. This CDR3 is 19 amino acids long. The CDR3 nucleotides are TGTGCCAACAGTTACTCGATATTTTTTTGGCGGAGACCCTACAATGAGCAGTTCTTC. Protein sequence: CANSYSIFFWRRPYNEQFF.

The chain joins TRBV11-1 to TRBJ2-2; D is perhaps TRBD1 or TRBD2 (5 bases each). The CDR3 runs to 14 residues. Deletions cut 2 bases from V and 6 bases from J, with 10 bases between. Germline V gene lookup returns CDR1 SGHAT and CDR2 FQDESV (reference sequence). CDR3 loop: CASSLFRGSGELFF. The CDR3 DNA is TGTGCCAGCAGCTTATTTCGGGGCTCCGGGGAGCTGTTTTTT.

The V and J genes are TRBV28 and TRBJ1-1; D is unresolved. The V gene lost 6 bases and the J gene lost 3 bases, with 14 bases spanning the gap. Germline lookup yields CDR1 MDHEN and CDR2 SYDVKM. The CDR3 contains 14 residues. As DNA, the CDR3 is TGTGCCAGCAGCCCCCGTACAAGCCACACTGAAGCTTTCTTT. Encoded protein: CASSPRTSHTEAFF.

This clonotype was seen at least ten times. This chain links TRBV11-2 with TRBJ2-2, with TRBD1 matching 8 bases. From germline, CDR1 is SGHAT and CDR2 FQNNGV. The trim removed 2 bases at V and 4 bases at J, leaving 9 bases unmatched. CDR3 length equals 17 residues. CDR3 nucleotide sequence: TGTGCCAGCAGCTTACTAATAGGGACAGGTTCCACCGGGGAGCTGTTTTTT. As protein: CASSLLIGTGSTGELFF. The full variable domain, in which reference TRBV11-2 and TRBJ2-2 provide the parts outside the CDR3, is EAGVAQSPRYKIIEKRQSVAFWCNPISGHATLYWYQQILGQGPKLLIQFQNNGVVDDSQLPKDRFSAERLKGVDSTLKIQPAKLEDSAVYLCASSLLIGTGSTGELFFGEGSRLTVL.

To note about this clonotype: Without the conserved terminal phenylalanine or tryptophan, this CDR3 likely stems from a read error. The CDR3 DNA reads as TGTGCCAGCAGATTACAGGATATGGATGAGCAGTTCCTC. Translating it yields CASRLQDMDEQFL. This chain uses TRBV11-2 with TRBJ2-1, with D perhaps TRBD1 (5 bases). The CDR3 extends over 13 amino acids. V lost 6 bases and J lost 8, with 14 bases in between. The germline CDR1 and CDR2 sequences are SGHAT and FQNNGV.

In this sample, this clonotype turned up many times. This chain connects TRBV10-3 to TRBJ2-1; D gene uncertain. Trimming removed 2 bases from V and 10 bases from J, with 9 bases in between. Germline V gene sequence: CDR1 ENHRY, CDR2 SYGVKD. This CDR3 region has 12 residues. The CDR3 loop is CAISEKAPEQFF. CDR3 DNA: TGTGCCATCAGTGAGAAGGCCCCCGAGCAGTTCTTC.

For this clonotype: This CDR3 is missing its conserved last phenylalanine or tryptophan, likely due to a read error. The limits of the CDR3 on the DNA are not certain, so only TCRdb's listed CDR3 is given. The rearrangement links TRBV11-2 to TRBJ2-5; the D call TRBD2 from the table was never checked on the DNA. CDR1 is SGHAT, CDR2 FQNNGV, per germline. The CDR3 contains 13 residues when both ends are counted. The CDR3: CASSVGLQETHYL.

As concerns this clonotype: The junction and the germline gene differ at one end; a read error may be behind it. CDR3 DNA sequence: TGTGCTAGTGGTTCCGGCCGCCGCTCCTACAAGCAGTACTTC. This sequence encodes CASGSGRRSYKQYF. The chain combines TRBV12-5 with TRBJ2-7; no clear D gene. CDR1 LGHNT and CDR2 FRNRAP come from the germline V gene. The CDR3 length is 14 residues.

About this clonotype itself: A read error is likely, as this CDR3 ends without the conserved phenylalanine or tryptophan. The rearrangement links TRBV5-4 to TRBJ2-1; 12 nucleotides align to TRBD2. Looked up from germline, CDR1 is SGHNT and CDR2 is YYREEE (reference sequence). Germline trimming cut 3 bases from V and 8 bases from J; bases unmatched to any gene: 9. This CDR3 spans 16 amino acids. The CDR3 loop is CASSSRASGRGDEQFL. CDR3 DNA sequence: TGTGCCAGCAGCTCCCGGGCTAGCGGGAGGGGAGATGAGCAGTTCCTC.

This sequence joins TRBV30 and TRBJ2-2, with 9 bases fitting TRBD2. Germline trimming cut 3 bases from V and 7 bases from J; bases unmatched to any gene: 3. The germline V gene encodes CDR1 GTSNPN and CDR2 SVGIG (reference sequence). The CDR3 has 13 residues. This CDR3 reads CAWRTSGSGELFF. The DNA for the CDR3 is TGTGCCTGGAGGACTAGCGGAAGCGGGGAGCTGTTTTTT.

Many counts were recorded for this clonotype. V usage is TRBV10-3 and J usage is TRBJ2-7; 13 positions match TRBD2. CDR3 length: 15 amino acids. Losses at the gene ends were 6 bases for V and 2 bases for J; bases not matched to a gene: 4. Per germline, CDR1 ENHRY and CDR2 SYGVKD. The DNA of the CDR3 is TGTGCCATCAGCGACGGGACTAGCGGGGCCTACGAGCAGTACTTC. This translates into CAISDGTSGAYEQYF.

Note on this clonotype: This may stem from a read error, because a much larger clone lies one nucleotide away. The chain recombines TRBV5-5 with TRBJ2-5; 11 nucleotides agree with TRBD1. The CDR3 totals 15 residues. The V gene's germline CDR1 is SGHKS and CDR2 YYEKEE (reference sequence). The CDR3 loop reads CASSLRTGGQENQYF. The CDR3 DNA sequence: TGTGCCAGCAGCCTGCGGACAGGGGGCCAAGAGAACCAGTACTTC.

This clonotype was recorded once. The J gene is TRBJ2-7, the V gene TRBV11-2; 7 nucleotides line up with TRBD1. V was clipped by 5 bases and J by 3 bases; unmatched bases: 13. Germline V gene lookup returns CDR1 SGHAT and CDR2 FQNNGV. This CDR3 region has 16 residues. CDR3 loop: CASSIREGARDYEQYF. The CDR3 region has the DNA TGTGCCAGCAGCATCAGAGAGGGGGCGAGGGACTACGAGCAGTACTTC.

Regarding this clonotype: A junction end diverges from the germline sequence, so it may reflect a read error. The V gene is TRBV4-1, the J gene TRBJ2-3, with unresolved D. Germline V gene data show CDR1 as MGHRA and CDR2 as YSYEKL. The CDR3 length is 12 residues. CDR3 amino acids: CASSQVGDTRYF. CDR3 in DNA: TGCGCCAGCAGCCAAGTGGGCGATACGCGGTATTTT.

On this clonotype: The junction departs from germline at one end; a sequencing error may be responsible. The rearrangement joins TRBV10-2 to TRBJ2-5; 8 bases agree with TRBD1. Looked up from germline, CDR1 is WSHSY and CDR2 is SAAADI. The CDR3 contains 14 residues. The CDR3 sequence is CTSSEYQGAETQYF. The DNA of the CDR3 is TGCACCAGCAGTGAGTACCAGGGGGCCGAGACCCAGTACTTC.

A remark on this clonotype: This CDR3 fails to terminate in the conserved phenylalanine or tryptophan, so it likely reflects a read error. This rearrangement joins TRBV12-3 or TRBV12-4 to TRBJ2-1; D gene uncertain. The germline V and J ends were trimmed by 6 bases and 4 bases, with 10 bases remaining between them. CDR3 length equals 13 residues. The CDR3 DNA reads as TGTGCCAGCAGCTGGGCGCGATACAATGAGCAGTTCCTC. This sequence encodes CASSWARYNEQFL.

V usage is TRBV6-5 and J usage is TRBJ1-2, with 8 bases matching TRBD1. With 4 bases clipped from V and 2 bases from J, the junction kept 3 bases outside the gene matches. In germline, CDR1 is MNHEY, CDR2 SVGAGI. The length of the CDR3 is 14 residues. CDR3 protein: CASSFPGGNYGYTF. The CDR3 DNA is TGTGCCAGCAGTTTCCCAGGGGGCAACTATGGCTACACCTTC.

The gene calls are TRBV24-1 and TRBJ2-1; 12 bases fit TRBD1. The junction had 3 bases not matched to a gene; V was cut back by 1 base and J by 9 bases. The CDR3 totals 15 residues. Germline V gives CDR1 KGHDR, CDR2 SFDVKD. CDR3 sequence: CATSDLGTGGGEQFF. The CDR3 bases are TGTGCCACCAGTGATTTAGGGACAGGGGGCGGTGAGCAGTTCTTC.

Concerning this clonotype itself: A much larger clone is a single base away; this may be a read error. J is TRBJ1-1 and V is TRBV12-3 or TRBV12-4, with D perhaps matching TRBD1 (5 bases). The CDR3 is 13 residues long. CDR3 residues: CASSILTDTKAFF. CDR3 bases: TGTGCCAGCAGTATCCTGACAGACACTAAAGCTTTCTTT.

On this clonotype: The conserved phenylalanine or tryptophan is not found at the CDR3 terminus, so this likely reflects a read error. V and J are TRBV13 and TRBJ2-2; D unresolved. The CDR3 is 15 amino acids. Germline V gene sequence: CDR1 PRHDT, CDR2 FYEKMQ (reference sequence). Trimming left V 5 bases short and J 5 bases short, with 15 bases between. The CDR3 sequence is CASSPRRRWTGELFL. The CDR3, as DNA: TGTGCCAGCAGCCCAAGACGCAGGTGGACCGGGGAGCTGTTTCTT.

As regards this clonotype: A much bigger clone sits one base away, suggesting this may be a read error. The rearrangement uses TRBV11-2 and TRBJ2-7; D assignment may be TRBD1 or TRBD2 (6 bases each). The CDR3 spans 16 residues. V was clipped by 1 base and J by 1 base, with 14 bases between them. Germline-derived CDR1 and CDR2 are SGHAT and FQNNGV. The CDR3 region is CASSLGGGTYSYEQYF. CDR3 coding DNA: TGTGCCAGCAGCTTAGGAGGGGGGACCTATTCCTACGAGCAGTACTTC.

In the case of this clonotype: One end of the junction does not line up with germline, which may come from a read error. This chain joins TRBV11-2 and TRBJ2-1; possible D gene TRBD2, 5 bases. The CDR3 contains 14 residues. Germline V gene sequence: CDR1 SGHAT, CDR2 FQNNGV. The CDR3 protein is CASSLDYGNNDQFF. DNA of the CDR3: TGTGCCAGCAGTTTAGACTATGGGAACAATGATCAGTTCTTC.